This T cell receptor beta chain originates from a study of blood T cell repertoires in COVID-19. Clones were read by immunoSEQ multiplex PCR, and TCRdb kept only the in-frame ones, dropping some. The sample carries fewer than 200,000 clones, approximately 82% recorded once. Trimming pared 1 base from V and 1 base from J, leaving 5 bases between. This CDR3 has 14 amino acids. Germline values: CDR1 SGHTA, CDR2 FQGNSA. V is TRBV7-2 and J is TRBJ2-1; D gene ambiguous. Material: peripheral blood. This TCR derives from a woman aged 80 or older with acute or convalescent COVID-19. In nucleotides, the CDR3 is TGTGCCAGCAGCTTAGGGAGTTCCTACAATGAGCAGTTCTTC. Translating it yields CASSLGSSYNEQFF.